In its sample, the clone carrying this T cell receptor (beta chain) was seen a few times. This sample was taken from a study of cytomegalovirus exposure and HLA in healthy donors. Primers for the PCR totalled 60 Vbeta and 13 Jbeta. The repertoire was sequenced with immunoSEQ multiplex PCR; TCRdb's copy has only in-frame clones and lacks some. The repertoire consists of around 180,000 clones, with around 80% occurring once and the leading ten covering 0.69%. The CDR3 sequence is 15 residues long. Germline V gives CDR1 SGDLS, CDR2 YYNGEE. Trimming left V 2 bases short and J 6 bases short, with 15 bases between.

The sample comprised PBMCs. This rearrangement joins TRBV9 to TRBJ1-5; a possible D gene is TRBD1 (5 bases). The TCR comes from a woman between 40 and 55 years old in good health and CMV-seronegative. The CDR3 sequence is CASSVDQGTGQPQHF. The CDR3 DNA sequence: TGTGCCAGCAGCGTGGATCAGGGAACGGGTCAGCCCCAGCATTTT.